These T cell receptor beta chains were read from a single sample in a study of blood T cell repertoires in COVID-19. Some clones are missing from TCRdb's copy, which holds only in-frame ones; the method was immunoSEQ multiplex PCR. Of under 80,000 clones in the sample, around 77% are singletons; the top ten hold 20% to 25%. Sequencing was carried out using peripheral blood. The receptors derive from a man older than 75 with active or convalescent COVID-19. The CDR3 runs from the conserved cysteine through the conserved F or W. A D gene is named only where the DNA matches it firmly. Size is stated for part of the rows, as once, few or many counts, or as a class when the clone is expanded.

D: NA
J: TRBJ1-6
V: TRBV9
size: NA
CDR3: CASSVGSYNSPLHF
DNA: TGTGCCAGCAGCGTCGGGTCCTATAATTCACCCCTCCACTTT

D: NA
J: TRBJ1-6
V: TRBV7-9
size: NA
CDR3: CASSPERPGTPLHF
DNA: TGTGCCAGCAGCCCCGAAAGGCCCGGGACACCCCTCCACTTT

D: NA
J: TRBJ1-1
V: TRBV7-3
size: NA
CDR3: CASSRGVNTEAFF
DNA: TGTGCCAGCAGCCGCGGAGTGAACACTGAAGCTTTCTTT

D: NA
J: TRBJ1-1
V: TRBV29-1
size: NA
CDR3: CSVVWGDGNTEAFF
DNA: TGCAGCGTTGTGTGGGGGGACGGAAACACTGAAGCTTTCTTT

D: TRBD1
J: TRBJ1-1
V: TRBV27
size: few
CDR3: CASSLSGTVNTEAFF
DNA: TGTGCCAGCAGTTTGAGTGGGACAGTGAACACTGAAGCTTTCTTT

D: NA
J: TRBJ2-3
V: TRBV6-2/TRBV6-3
size: once
CDR3: CASSLGGTRSADTQYF
DNA: TGTGCCAGCAGCCTGGGCGGGACGCGGTCGGCAGATACGCAGTATTTT

D: NA
J: TRBJ1-2
V: TRBV2
size: NA
CDR3: CASRLNYGYTF
DNA: TGTGCCAGCAGACTCAACTATGGCTACACCTTC

D: TRBD1
J: TRBJ1-1
V: TRBV10-1
size: NA
CDR3: CASSETGTGGTEAFF
DNA: TGCGCCAGCAGTGAAACCGGGACAGGGGGAACTGAAGCTTTCTTT

D: TRBD2
J: TRBJ2-3
V: TRBV7-3
size: NA
CDR3: CASSSFGGGATDTQYF
DNA: TGTGCCAGCAGCTCCTTTGGCGGGGGGGCAACAGATACGCAGTATTTT

D: NA
J: TRBJ2-7
V: TRBV15
size: NA
CDR3: CATSRDRTKQYEQYF
DNA: TGTGCCACCAGCAGAGACCGGACTAAGCAGTACGAGCAGTACTTC

D: TRBD1
J: TRBJ2-7
V: TRBV3-1/TRBV3-2
size: NA
CDR3: CASSPRPGTGREQYF
DNA: TGTGCCAGCAGCCCGCGTCCCGGGACAGGGCGCGAGCAGTACTTC

D: NA
J: TRBJ2-1
V: TRBV11-2
size: NA
CDR3: CASSFYRANEQFF
DNA: TGTGCCAGCAGCTTCTACAGGGCCAATGAGCAGTTCTTC

D: NA
J: TRBJ1-2
V: TRBV7-9
size: once
CDR3: CASSFGRGDYGYTF
DNA: TGTGCCAGCAGCTTCGGGAGGGGCGACTATGGCTACACCTTC

D: TRBD1
J: TRBJ1-1
V: TRBV20-1
size: NA
CDR3: CSASGQDLVFFEAFF
DNA: TGCAGTGCTAGTGGACAGGATCTTGTTTTTTTTGAAGCTTTCTTT

D: NA
J: TRBJ1-1
V: TRBV7-9
size: NA
CDR3: CASQKFDSEAFF
DNA: TGTGCCAGCCAGAAGTTCGACAGTGAAGCTTTCTTT

D: TRBD2
J: TRBJ2-7
V: TRBV7-9
size: NA
CDR3: CASSGVAGSYEQYF
DNA: TGTGCCAGCAGCGGGGTAGCGGGAAGCTACGAGCAGTACTTC

D: NA
J: TRBJ1-2
V: TRBV28
size: NA
CDR3: CASGVGGYYGYTF
DNA: TGTGCCAGCGGGGTAGGGGGTTACTATGGCTACACCTTC

D: NA
J: TRBJ1-3
V: TRBV10-3
size: NA
CDR3: CAISESGQEAGNTIYF
DNA: TGTGCCATCAGTGAGTCAGGGCAGGAGGCAGGAAACACCATATATTTT

D: TRBD2
J: TRBJ2-1
V: TRBV29-1
size: NA
CDR3: CSVATGPGGPYNEQFF
DNA: TGCAGCGTTGCCACAGGGCCGGGAGGGCCCTACAATGAGCAGTTCTTC

D: NA
J: TRBJ2-3
V: TRBV3-1/TRBV3-2
size: NA
CDR3: CASSQVPSDHTQYF
DNA: TGTGCCAGCAGCCAAGTCCCCTCAGATCATACGCAGTATTTT

D: TRBD1
J: TRBJ1-2
V: TRBV11-1
size: NA
CDR3: CASSLSGTGARGYTF
DNA: TGTGCCAGCAGCTTATCCGGGACAGGGGCGCGAGGCTACACCTTC

D: NA
J: TRBJ2-7
V: TRBV2
size: few
CDR3: CASSEDFYEQYF
DNA: TGTGCCAGCAGTGAGGACTTCTACGAGCAGTACTTC

D: TRBD2
J: TRBJ2-1
V: TRBV19
size: NA
CDR3: CASTPGTSGSYYTFNEQFF
DNA: TGTGCCAGTACCCCGGGGACTAGCGGGAGCTACTACACGTTCAATGAGCAGTTCTTC

D: TRBD1
J: TRBJ1-5
V: TRBV10-2
size: NA
CDR3: CASSVTGDGQPQHF
DNA: TGCGCCAGCAGTGTTACAGGGGACGGACAGCCCCAGCATTTT